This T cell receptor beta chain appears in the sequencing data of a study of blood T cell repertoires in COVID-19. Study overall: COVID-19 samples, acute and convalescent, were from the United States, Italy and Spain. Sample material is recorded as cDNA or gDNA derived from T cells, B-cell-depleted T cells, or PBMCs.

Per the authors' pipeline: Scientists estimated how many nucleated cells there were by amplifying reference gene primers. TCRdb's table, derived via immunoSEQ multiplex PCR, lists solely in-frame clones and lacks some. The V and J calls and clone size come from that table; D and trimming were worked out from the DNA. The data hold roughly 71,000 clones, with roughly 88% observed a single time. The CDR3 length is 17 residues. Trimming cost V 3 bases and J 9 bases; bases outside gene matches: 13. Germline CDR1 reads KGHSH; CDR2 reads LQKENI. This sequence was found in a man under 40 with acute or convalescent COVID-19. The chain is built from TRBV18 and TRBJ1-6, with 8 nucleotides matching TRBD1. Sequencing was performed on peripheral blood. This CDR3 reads CASSPLTRTGRSSPLHF. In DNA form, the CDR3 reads TGTGCCAGCTCACCCCTCACCCGGACAGGGAGAAGTTCACCCCTCCACTTT. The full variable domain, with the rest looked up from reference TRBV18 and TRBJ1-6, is NAGVMQNPRHLVRRRGQEARLRCSPMKGHSHVYWYRQLPEEGLKFMVYLQKENIIDESGMPKERFSAEFPKEGPSILRIQQVVRGDSAAYFCASSPLTRTGRSSPLHFGNGTRLTVT.